This TCR beta chain derives from a study of regulatory and conventional T cells in RAG deficiency. Profiling relied on immunoSEQ multiplex PCR, and the TCRdb table lists in-frame clones only, not all of them. This sample has 25,000 to 35,000 clones, with about nine tenths found just once. The V and J ends lost 8 bases and 3 bases, in that order; junction bases with no gene match: 4. CDR3 length equals 13 residues. CDR1 and CDR2 from the germline V gene are SNHLY and FYNNEI. This sample was shared with a second study, whose subject was regulatory T cells. From that study: Amplification used 52 TRBV primers and 13 TRBJ primers.

This sequence originates from a human donor in good health. The sample comprised CD8+ T cells sorted from blood. V is TRBV2 and J is TRBJ2-1; 7 nucleotides agree with TRBD2. The CDR3 spells CASGGDSYNEQFF. CDR3 in DNA: TGTGCCAGCGGGGGGGATAGCTACAATGAGCAGTTCTTC.